A selection of T cell receptor beta chains follows, all from one sample in a study of Graves' ophthalmopathy and Graves' hyperthyroidism. One entry per CDR3 protein, called by TCRdb with MiXCR from the multiplex PCR reads. The sample records more than 45,000 distinct CDR3 sequences, about 50% being singletons. The source material was peripheral blood. The source of these receptors is an adult man with Graves' ophthalmopathy. CDR3s include the opening cysteine and the closing phenylalanine or tryptophan. Fields, in order: D gene, V gene, J gene, clone size, CDR3 DNA, CDR3 protein. A D gene is named only where the DNA matches it firmly. Not all rows give a size; the values are once, few, many and, for expanded clones, a class.

>.|TRBV2|TRBJ1-6|.
TGTGCCAGCAGTGAGGACATAAATTCACCCCTCCACTTT
CASSEDINSPLHF
>.|TRBV7-9|TRBJ1-5|.
.
CASSLTRQGLRAVLRAGHF
>.|TRBV11-2|TRBJ1-5|.
TGTGCCAGCAGCTTAGTCCGGGGGGGTGGCAATCAGCCCCAGCATTTT
CASSLVRGGGNQPQHF
>.|TRBV20-1|TRBJ1-1|.
TGCAGTGCTAGCTACGGGACTTTT
CSASYGTF
>.|TRBV6-1|TRBJ2-3|many
TGTGCCGCACAAACCAGTTCAGTCGGCACAGATACGCAGTATTTT
CAAQTSSVGTDTQYF
>TRBD2|TRBV5-1|TRBJ2-7|.
TGCGTCAGCAGCTTCGGGAGGGGGACTCGAGAGCAGTACTTC
CVSSFGRGTREQYF
>TRBD2|TRBV7-7|TRBJ2-3|many
TGTGCTAGCAGCTTCGGGCGGGAGAGAACAGATACGCAGTATTTT
CASSFGRERTDTQYF
>.|TRBV4-2|TRBJ1-5|many
TGTGCCAGCAGCTCGGGGGCAGTCAATCAGCCCCAGCATTTT
CASSSGAVNQPQHF
>TRBD1|TRBV20-1|TRBJ2-5|many
TGCAGTGCGAGTAGGGACAGGGGGTCCCAAGAGACCCAGTACTTC
CSASRDRGSQETQYF
>TRBD1|TRBV7-9|TRBJ1-1|.
TGTGCCAGCAGAACCGGGACAGGGGCTGAAGCTTTCTTT
CASRTGTGAEAFF
>TRBD2|TRBV5-4|TRBJ2-1|.
TGTGCCAGCAGCTTAGGAGCTAGCGGGGGGAATGAGCAGTTCTTC
CASSLGASGGNEQFF
>.|TRBV28|TRBJ1-1|many
TGTGCCAGCCGGGGATGGGACACTGAAGCTTTCTTT
CASRGWDTEAFF
>.|TRBV20-1|TRBJ2-1|many
TGCAGTGCTAGTGCGGCTAGCTGGGGATATGGGAATGAGCAGTTCTTC
CSASAASWGYGNEQFF
>TRBD1|TRBV20-1|TRBJ1-1|.
TGCAGTGCTAGGAATCCACTCAACGCCGGGACAGGGGGCACTGAAGCTTTCTTT
CSARNPLNAGTGGTEAFF
>TRBD1|TRBV3-1|TRBJ2-7|many
TGTGCCAGCAGCCGGACAGGTCTTCACGAGCAGTACTTC
CASSRTGLHEQYF
>.|TRBV27|TRBJ1-2|.
TGTGCCAGCAGTTTTAGAGAAGGGCTCTATGGCTACACCTTC
CASSFREGLYGYTF
>TRBD1|TRBV11-1|TRBJ1-2|many
TGTGCCAGCAGCATCGGGACAGGGGGCGACTATGGCTACACCTTC
CASSIGTGGDYGYTF
>TRBD2|TRBV11-2|TRBJ2-3|.
TGTGCCAGCAGCTTAGCCCCGGGACTAGCGGGTAACAATGAGCAGTATTTT
CASSLAPGLAGNNEQYF
>.|TRBV7-9|TRBJ1-1|.
TGTGCCAGCAGCTTAGGTTCTTGGGCAGGGGCTGAAGCTTTCTTT
CASSLGSWAGAEAFF
>TRBD1|TRBV7-2|TRBJ1-2|many
TGTGCCAGCAGCTCCCCCCACAGGGGAGGAACCTTC
CASSSPHRGGTF
>TRBD1|TRBV15|TRBJ1-2|medium-sized
TGTGCCACCAGCAGGGAAACAGGGGCCGTCCCCCTCTATGGCTACACCTTC
CATSRETGAVPLYGYTF
>.|TRBV20-1|TRBJ1-1|.
TGCAGTGTTGAACAGGGCCGGACTGAAGCTTTCTTT
CSVEQGRTEAFF
>.|TRBV19|TRBJ1-2|once
TGTGCCAGTAGTATACCCAGAAACTTCTATGGCTACACCTTC
CASSIPRNFYGYTF
>.|TRBV19|TRBJ2-2|once
TGTGCCAGTAGTATACAAAGTAACACCGGGGAGCTGTTTTTT
CASSIQSNTGELFF
>.|TRBV3-1|TRBJ2-3|many
TGTGCCAGCAGCCTTGATACGAGCACAGATACGCAGTATTTT
CASSLDTSTDTQYF
>TRBD2|TRBV20-1|TRBJ2-1|.
TGCAGTGCTAGTCCCATTGGACTAGCGTGGGAGGGTGAGCAGTTCTTC
CSASPIGLAWEGEQFF
>.|TRBV20-1|TRBJ1-1|.
TGCAGTGCTAGCCTCAGATATAGGCCCACTGAAGCTTTCTTT
CSASLRYRPTEAFF
>.|TRBV20-1|TRBJ2-3|many
TGCAGTGCTAGAGCCCCCTCTTTGGAAGATACGCAGTATTTT
CSARAPSLEDTQYF
>.|TRBV20-1|TRBJ2-3|few
TGCAGTGCTATCCTCGCCCTCCCCACAGATACGCAGTATTTT
CSAILALPTDTQYF
>TRBD2|TRBV2|TRBJ2-5|.
TGTGCCAGCAGTCCCGGACTAGCACGAGAGACCCAGTACTTC
CASSPGLARETQYF
>.|TRBV5-1|TRBJ2-5|many
TGCGCCAGCAGCTCCTCCCAAGAGGCCCAGTACTTC
CASSSSQEAQYF
>.|TRBV7-2|TRBJ2-5|many
TGTGCCAGCAGCTTACGCCTCTTTCCGGCGGAGACCCAGTACTTC
CASSLRLFPAETQYF
>.|TRBV10-3|TRBJ2-7|.
TGTGCCATCAGTGAGCCTAGGGACGAGCAGTACTTC
CAISEPRDEQYF
>.|TRBV7-6|TRBJ1-4|.
TGTGCCAGCAGCGAAACTAGTATCTCCTACAATGAAAAACTGTTTTTT
CASSETSISYNEKLFF
>.|TRBV5-8|TRBJ2-5|many
TGTGCCAGCAGCTTGGTAGGGGCCGGGGAGACCCAGTACTTC
CASSLVGAGETQYF
>.|TRBV20-1|TRBJ2-5|many
TGCAGTGCTGCCCGATTGGCGGGGAGGCAAGAGACCCAGTACTTC
CSAARLAGRQETQYF
>TRBD2|TRBV20-1|TRBJ2-3|once
TGCAGTGCTAGGAAAGCGGGAGGGCCGAACACAGATACGCAGTATTTT
CSARKAGGPNTDTQYF
>.|TRBV9|TRBJ2-7|.
TGTGCCAGCAGCGTAGGTAGCGAGCAGTACTTC
CASSVGSEQYF
>.|TRBV2|TRBJ2-6|.
TGTGCCAGCAGGTCATCTGGGGCCAACGTCCCGACTTTC
CASRSSGANVPTF
>TRBD1|TRBV14|TRBJ2-5|.
TGTGCCAGCAGCCTATCGGTAGTGACAGGGGGGTGGTTCGAAGAGACCCAGTACTTC
CASSLSVVTGGWFEETQYF
>.|TRBV7-6|TRBJ2-5|.
TGTGCCACCCATGGGACCGACCAAGAGACCCAGTACTTC
CATHGTDQETQYF
>.|TRBV7-3|TRBJ2-5|.
TGTGCCAGCAACATTCGGGACCCATGGCGCCGCGAGACCCAGCACTTC
CASNIRDPWRRETQHF
>.|TRBV4-2|TRBJ1-5|.
TGTGCCAGCAGTCCTGGTCCGGACCAAGAGACCCAGCATTTT
CASSPGPDQETQHF
>TRBD1|TRBV11-3|TRBJ1-2|.
TGTGCCAGCAGCTTAGATTGGGGGAGGGGGCGGTCTAAGTATGGCTACACCTTC
CASSLDWGRGRSKYGYTF